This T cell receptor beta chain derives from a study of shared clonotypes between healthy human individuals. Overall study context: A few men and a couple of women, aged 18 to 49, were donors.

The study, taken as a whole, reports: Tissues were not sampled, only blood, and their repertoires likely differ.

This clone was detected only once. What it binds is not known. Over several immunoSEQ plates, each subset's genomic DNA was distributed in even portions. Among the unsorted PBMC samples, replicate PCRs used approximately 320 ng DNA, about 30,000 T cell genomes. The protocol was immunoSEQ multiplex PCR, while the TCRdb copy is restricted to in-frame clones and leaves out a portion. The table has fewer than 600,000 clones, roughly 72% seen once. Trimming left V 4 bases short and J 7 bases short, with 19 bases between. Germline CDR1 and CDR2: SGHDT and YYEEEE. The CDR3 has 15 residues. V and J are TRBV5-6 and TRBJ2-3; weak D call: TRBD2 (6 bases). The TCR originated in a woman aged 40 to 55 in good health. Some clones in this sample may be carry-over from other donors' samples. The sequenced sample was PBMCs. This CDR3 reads CASSPGGPHQNTQYF. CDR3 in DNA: TGTGCCAGCAGCCCCGGAGGGCCCCACCAAAATACGCAGTATTTT.